Listed below are T cell receptor beta chains from one sample, sequenced in a study of TIL therapy for anti-PD-1-resistant metastatic lung cancer. Measured with immunoSEQ multiplex PCR; TCRdb has only the in-frame clones, and not every one. The data hold about 60,000 clones, with around 63% observed a single time. The source material was blood, sampled at baseline. The receptors derive from a person aged 25 to 80 with non-small cell lung cancer. Each CDR3 is given without its conserved first and last residue.

j_call v_call cdr3_aa
TRBJ2-7 TRBV6-5 ASSSYNRGQDEQY
TRBJ2-4 TRBV4-2 ASSQFRTGENIQY
TRBJ1-3 TRBV4-1 ASSLGSGNTIY
TRBJ2-6 TRBV7-2 ASSLRGPSGANVLT
TRBJ2-1 TRBV10-3 AISKGQYNEQF
TRBJ2-1 TRBV7-3 ASSLSGARNEQF
TRBJ2-6 TRBV6-4 ASSRDRVGSGANVLT
TRBJ1-1 TRBV5-1 ASSPGVGGMNTEAF
TRBJ2-1 TRBV2 ASRTTSSYNEQF
TRBJ1-3 TRBV6-1 ASSVGRDSGNTIY
TRBJ1-1 TRBV6-5 ASSYDMNTEAF
TRBJ1-1 TRBV27 ASSLTRNTEAF
TRBJ2-1 TRBV4-1 ASSPHWGSVEQF
TRBJ2-1 TRBV7-9 ASRTSLGEQF
TRBJ2-7 TRBV19 ASSIRGLHEQY
TRBJ2-3 TRBV4-2 ASRLSGRADTQY
TRBJ2-2 TRBV5-1 ASSLSGQIAGELF
TRBJ2-5 TRBV6-5 ASSYGRPTETQY
TRBJ1-1 TRBV7-9 ASSPPTGTEAF
TRBJ1-2 TRBV6-1 ASSGRTAYGYT
TRBJ2-7 TRBV5-6 ASSPRTLPGSYEQY
TRBJ2-3 TRBV28 ASRTYRITDTQY
TRBJ2-1 TRBV7-2 ASSLNTYNEQF
TRBJ2-3 TRBV30 AWSVGSDTQY
TRBJ2-1 TRBV4-1 ASSQGPYNEQF
TRBJ2-3 TRBV2 ASSEATYANTDTQY
TRBJ2-3 TRBV29-1 SVHGAADTQY
TRBJ2-5 TRBV19 ASSMGWKETQY
TRBJ1-1 TRBV6-1 ASTQTELPEAF
TRBJ2-1 TRBV15 ATSPDLVFDGEQF
TRBJ2-5 TRBV5-4 ASSLWGLQETQY
TRBJ2-2 TRBV6-1 ASSVFAGGRGELF
TRBJ2-3 TRBV4-1 ASSQDPPMNGGDTQY
TRBJ1-5 TRBV5-5 ASSLEGSNQPQH
TRBJ1-2 TRBV7-9 ASSLETGFGYT
TRBJ2-5 TRBV7-9 ASSSTSGGSRETQY
TRBJ1-1 TRBV4-1 ASSQVAMGTEAF
TRBJ1-6 TRBV19 ASSVDSGDSPLH
TRBJ1-1 TRBV7-8 ASSTSAGPNTEAF
TRBJ2-7 TRBV7-8 ASSLIQGGYEQY
TRBJ2-7 TRBV2 ASSEAPGTYEQY
TRBJ1-3 TRBV5-6 ASSLGSGQGNTIY
TRBJ2-1 TRBV7-3 ASSINRDHSEQF
TRBJ2-1 TRBV11-2 ASSSQVDPSYNEQF
TRBJ1-5 TRBV7-2 ASSLRGPLSANQPQH
TRBJ1-3 TRBV7-9 ASSYPGQGLGNTIY
TRBJ1-1 TRBV27 ASSLRSGGTEAF
TRBJ2-1 TRBV19 ASNPMAGNNEQF
TRBJ2-7 TRBV5-1 ASRDALEQY
TRBJ2-3 TRBV30 AWISGGATDTQY
TRBJ1-2 TRBV2 ASSQDSFPYGYT